What follows are 24 T cell receptor beta chains derived from one specimen sequenced in a study of patients and donors after allogeneic stem cell transplantation. TCRdb re-derived calls from the RT-PCR reads in MiXCR, one entry per CDR3 protein. The sample includes fewer than 250,000 distinct CDR3 sequences, 13% to 15% of them seen just once. Sample: blood, either unsorted or a sorted T cell fraction (not recorded which). The source is a human donor who was either an allogeneic HSCT recipient or a stem cell or donor lymphocyte infusion donor (not recorded which). It is not recorded whose cells these are; they may come from a transplant donor.

This clonotype was picked up many times. The rearrangement links TRBV5-1 to TRBJ1-2, with D unclear. Germline V gene data show CDR1 as SGHRS and CDR2 as YFSETQ. This CDR3 region has 14 residues. V dropped 0 bases and J dropped 6 bases, with 12 bases sitting between them. The CDR3 loop reads CASSLAMGEDGYTF. DNA of the CDR3: TGCGCCAGCAGCTTGGCCATGGGTGAGGATGGCTACACCTTC.

The table lists this clonotype with a few counts. The chain couples TRBV6-1 to TRBJ2-7, with D possibly matching TRBD2 (6 bases). V was clipped by 7 bases and J by 0 bases, with 13 bases between them. The CDR3 loop spans 14 amino acids. Germline CDR1 reads MNHNS; CDR2 reads SASEGT. The chain's CDR3 is CASTKAGASYEQYF. As DNA, the CDR3 is TGTGCCAGCACGAAAGCGGGTGCCTCCTACGAGCAGTACTTC.

This clonotype showed up many times. V gene TRBV10-3 combines with J gene TRBJ1-5; no clear D gene. Germline V gene sequence: CDR1 ENHRY, CDR2 SYGVKD. The CDR3 runs 13 residues. V was pared by 4 bases and J by 5 bases, with 9 bases between. The CDR3 DNA sequence: TGTGCCATCAGTGTAAAGGAAGATCAGCCCCAGCATTTT. Its protein product is CAISVKEDQPQHF.

This clonotype was detected ten times or more. The chain is built from TRBV5-1 and TRBJ2-1; the match to TRBD1 covers 8 bases. Trimming cost V 6 bases and J 4 bases; bases outside gene matches: 9. Germline CDR1 is SGHRS and CDR2 is YFSETQ. The CDR3 is 15 residues long. CDR3: CASNSWTGSYNEQFF. The CDR3 nucleotides are TGCGCCAGCAACAGTTGGACAGGGTCTTACAATGAGCAGTTCTTC. The full variable domain, in which reference TRBV5-1 and TRBJ2-1 provide the parts outside the CDR3, is KAGVTQTPRYLIKTRGQQVTLSCSPISGHRSVSWYQQTPGQGLQFLFEYFSETQRNKGNFPGRFSGRQFSNSRSEMNVSTLELGDSALYLCASNSWTGSYNEQFFGPGTRLTVL.

This clonotype was observed at least ten times. CDR3 residues: CASSSPTNNYGYTF. The CDR3 DNA is TGTGCCAGCAGTAGCCCGACAAATAACTATGGCTACACCTTC. This chain links TRBV6-1 with TRBJ1-2; no firm D call. The ends were cut back, 5 bases at V and 1 base at J, with 11 bases in the middle. The CDR3 is 14 amino acids. Germline CDR1 reads MNHNS; CDR2 reads SASEGT.

V gene TRBV3-1 combines with J gene TRBJ2-2; D perhaps matches TRBD2 (5 bases). Germline-derived CDR1 and CDR2 are LGHDT and YNNKEL (reference sequence). The V gene lost 6 bases and the J gene lost 6 bases, with 14 bases spanning the gap. This CDR3 has 14 residues. Here the CDR3 reads CASSNGRGPGELFF. In nucleotides, the CDR3 is TGTGCCAGCAGTAATGGCAGAGGGCCCGGGGAGCTGTTTTTT.

In its sample, this clonotype was seen a few times. The V and J genes are TRBV20-1 and TRBJ2-1; D gene ambiguous. Germline-derived CDR1 and CDR2 are DFQATT and SNEGSKA (reference sequence). The CDR3 spans 14 residues. Trimming stripped 2 bases from V and 3 bases from J, with 11 bases between. CDR3 DNA: TGCAGTGCTAGAAGCCAGGCTCACTACAATGAGCAGTTCTTC. This encodes CSARSQAHYNEQFF.

The rearrangement links TRBV2 to TRBJ1-2; D unresolved. Per germline, CDR1 SNHLY and CDR2 FYNNEI. Trimming cost V 7 bases and J 0 bases, with 6 bases left between them. The CDR3 runs 12 residues. The CDR3 sequence: CASTRSNYGYTF. The DNA for the CDR3 is TGTGCCAGCACCAGGTCTAACTATGGCTACACCTTC.

This clonotype showed up just a few times. V is TRBV20-1 and J is TRBJ2-1; possible D gene TRBD2, 7 bases. Trimming shortened V by 3 bases and J by 4 bases, and 13 bases separated the two germline ends. The CDR3 is 14 amino acids. Germline V CDR1 and CDR2: DFQATT, SNEGSKA (reference sequence). DNA for the CDR3: TGCAGTGCTAGTACCGGGGGGCAGTACAATGAGCAGTTCTTC. Amino acid sequence: CSASTGGQYNEQFF.

This clonotype was observed a few times. This chain's CDR3 is CASSPDIPLYGYTF. The CDR3, as DNA: TGTGCCAGCAGTCCGGACATTCCCCTTTATGGCTACACCTTC. J is TRBJ1-2 and V is TRBV7-2; possible D gene TRBD1, 5 bases. This CDR3 has 14 residues. Germline V CDR1 and CDR2: SGHTA, FQGNSA. Trimming stripped 6 bases from V and 5 bases from J, with 16 bases between.

The V and J genes are TRBV30 and TRBJ2-3; D might be TRBD1 (6 bases). This CDR3 contains 17 residues. Germline CDR1 and CDR2: GTSNPN and SVGIG (reference sequence). Trimming removed 1 base from V and 2 bases from J, with 19 bases in between. For the CDR3, the DNA is TGTGCCTGGAGTGAGGGGCTGGCAGGGGTATTCACAGATACGCAGTATTTT. It yields the protein CAWSEGLAGVFTDTQYF.

This rearrangement joins TRBV5-1 to TRBJ2-1, with TRBD2 matching 15 bases. Germline assignment: CDR1 SGHRS and CDR2 YFSETQ. The V gene end was trimmed by 3 bases and the J gene end by 6 bases; junction bases not matched to a gene: 1. This CDR3 has 15 residues. The CDR3 DNA sequence: TGCGCCAGCAGCTGGGGACTAGCGGGAGGCAATGAGCAGTTCTTC. The encoded protein is CASSWGLAGGNEQFF.

The chain is built from TRBV15 and TRBJ2-7; possibly TRBD1 for D (6 bases). CDR3 length: 15 residues. Trimming cost V 5 bases and J 0 bases, with 14 bases left between them. From germline, CDR1 is LNHNV and CDR2 YYDKDF (reference sequence). The CDR3 DNA sequence: TGTGCCACCAGCTTCCGGACAGACAGCTCCTACGAGCAGTACTTC. Protein sequence: CATSFRTDSSYEQYF. The whole variable domain, remainder taken from reference TRBV15 and TRBJ2-7, is DAMVIQNPRYQVTQFGKPVTLSCSQTLNHNVMYWYQQKSSQAPKLLFHYYDKDFNNEADTPDNFQSRRPNTSFCFLDIRSPGLGDTAMYLCATSFRTDSSYEQYFGPGTRLTVT.

There are a few counts of this clonotype. This chain uses TRBV9 with TRBJ2-7; D possibly corresponds to TRBD1 (6 bases). Trimming pared 0 bases from V and 7 bases from J, leaving 14 bases between. There are 14 residues in the CDR3. Germline V lookup: CDR1 SGDLS, CDR2 YYNGEE. In DNA form, the CDR3 reads TGTGCCAGCAGCGTAGGAAACAGGGTCGATGAGCAGTACTTC. Amino acids: CASSVGNRVDEQYF.

This clonotype was picked up a small number of times. The chain recombines TRBV3-1 with TRBJ2-3, with D unclear. Germline V gene lookup returns CDR1 LGHDT and CDR2 YNNKEL (reference sequence). The CDR3 loop spans 13 amino acids. The V gene lost 5 bases and the J gene lost 3 bases, with 9 bases spanning the gap. This chain's CDR3 is CASSTVVTDTQYF. CDR3 in DNA: TGTGCCAGCAGCACCGTCGTAACAGATACGCAGTATTTT.

The chain has TRBV19 and TRBJ1-1; 9 bases fit TRBD1. Losses at the gene ends were 6 bases for V and 10 bases for J; bases not matched to a gene: 12. This CDR3 has 14 residues. Germline CDR1 reads LNHDA; CDR2 reads SQIVND (reference sequence). CDR3 in amino acids: CASSQQGARYGAFF. DNA of the CDR3: TGTGCCAGTAGCCAACAGGGGGCGAGGTATGGAGCTTTCTTT.

Many counts were recorded for this clonotype. The V call is TRBV20-1, the J call TRBJ2-1; D not certain. Trimming took off 2 bases at V and 1 base at J, with 9 bases between the two ends. Germline assignment: CDR1 DFQATT and CDR2 SNEGSKA (reference sequence). The CDR3 consists of 14 residues. In nucleotides, the CDR3 is TGCAGTGCTAGATATCTGGGATCCTACAATGAGCAGTTCTTC. As protein: CSARYLGSYNEQFF.

This clonotype was seen only a few times. This sequence joins TRBV14 and TRBJ2-2; a possible D gene is TRBD2 (6 bases). This CDR3 has 14 amino acids. Trimming took 4 bases from V and 5 from J, leaving 11 bases between them. Germline lookup yields CDR1 SGHDN and CDR2 FVKESK. In DNA, the CDR3 is TGTGCCAGCAGCCCCCGACTAGGAACCGGGGAGCTGTTTTTT. It codes for CASSPRLGTGELFF.

The genes are TRBV6-2 or TRBV6-3 and TRBJ2-1, with D possibly matching TRBD1 (6 bases). The germline CDR1 and CDR2 sequences are MNHEY and SVGEGT. There are 15 residues in the CDR3. Trimming removed 2 bases at V and 9 bases at J, with 17 bases between. CDR3 loop: CASSYGGPGPAEQFF. The CDR3 DNA reads TGTGCCAGCAGTTACGGGGGCCCCGGTCCCGCTGAGCAGTTCTTC.

This clonotype was counted ten times or more. The genes are TRBV24-1 and TRBJ2-1; 7 bases line up with TRBD2. CDR1 is KGHDR, CDR2 SFDVKD, per germline. The CDR3 has 14 residues. Germline trimming cut 4 bases from V and 7 bases from J; bases unmatched to any gene: 6. CDR3 in amino acids: CATSERERRNEQFF. As DNA, the CDR3 is TGTGCCACCAGTGAGCGGGAGAGGAGGAATGAGCAGTTCTTC.

The gene calls are TRBV12-3 or TRBV12-4 and TRBJ2-2, with 8 bases that match TRBD1. This CDR3 is built from 15 residues. Unmatched junction bases numbered 3, after V lost 6 bases and J lost 0 bases. The CDR3 spells CASRPDRANTGELFF. CDR3 DNA sequence: TGTGCCAGCAGACCGGACAGGGCGAACACCGGGGAGCTGTTTTTT.

CDR3 protein: CASSLDLSGGATDTQYF. CDR3 DNA sequence: TGTGCCAGCAGCTTAGACCTAAGCGGGGGGGCTACAGATACGCAGTATTTT. The chain combines TRBV11-1 with TRBJ2-3; the match to TRBD2 covers 10 bases. The CDR3 loop spans 17 amino acids. Losses at the gene ends were 1 base for V and 3 bases for J; bases not matched to a gene: 7. Germline values: CDR1 SGHAT, CDR2 FQDESV (reference sequence).

The table lists this clonotype with a few counts. The chain carries TRBV18 and TRBJ1-2; D is unresolved. Germline loops: CDR1 KGHSH, CDR2 LQKENI. This CDR3 contains 15 residues. The V and J ends lost 3 bases and 0 bases respectively, with 11 bases between them. CDR3 amino acids: CASSPYTGTNYGYTF. In DNA form, the CDR3 reads TGTGCCAGCTCACCTTATACGGGGACTAACTATGGCTACACCTTC.

In this sample, this clonotype turned up a few times. The rearrangement links TRBV2 to TRBJ2-7, with 11 bases fitting TRBD2. Germline V lookup: CDR1 SNHLY, CDR2 FYNNEI. The CDR3 has 15 amino acids. The J segment lost 2 bases and the V segment lost 8 bases, leaving 8 bases of the junction unmatched. CDR3 sequence: CASVAGGPTTYEQYF. CDR3 bases: TGTGCCAGCGTAGCGGGAGGGCCTACTACCTACGAGCAGTACTTC. The entire variable domain, with the rest obtained from reference TRBV2 and TRBJ2-7, is as follows: EPEVTQTPSHQVTQMGQEVILRCVPISNHLYFYWYRQILGQKVEFLVSFYNNEISEKSEIFDDQFSVERPDGSNFTLKIRSTKLEDSAMYFCASVAGGPTTYEQYFGPGTRLTVT.